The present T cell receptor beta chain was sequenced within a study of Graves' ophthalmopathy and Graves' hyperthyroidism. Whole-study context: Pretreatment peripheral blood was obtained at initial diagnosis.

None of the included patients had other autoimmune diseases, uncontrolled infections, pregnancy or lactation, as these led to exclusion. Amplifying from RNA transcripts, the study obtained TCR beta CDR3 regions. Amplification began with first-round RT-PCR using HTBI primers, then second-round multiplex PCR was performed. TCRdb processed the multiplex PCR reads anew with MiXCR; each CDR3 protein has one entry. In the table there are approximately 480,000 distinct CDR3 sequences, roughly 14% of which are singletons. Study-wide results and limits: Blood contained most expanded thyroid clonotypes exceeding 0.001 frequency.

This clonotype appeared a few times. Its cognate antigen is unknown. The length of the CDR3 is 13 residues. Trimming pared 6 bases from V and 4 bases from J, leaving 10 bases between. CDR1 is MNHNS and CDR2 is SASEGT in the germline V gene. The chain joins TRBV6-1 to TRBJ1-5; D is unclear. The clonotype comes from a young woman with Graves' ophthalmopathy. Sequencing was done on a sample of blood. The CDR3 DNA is TGTGCCAGCAGACATGGTTTTAATCAGCCCCAGCATTTT. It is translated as CASRHGFNQPQHF.